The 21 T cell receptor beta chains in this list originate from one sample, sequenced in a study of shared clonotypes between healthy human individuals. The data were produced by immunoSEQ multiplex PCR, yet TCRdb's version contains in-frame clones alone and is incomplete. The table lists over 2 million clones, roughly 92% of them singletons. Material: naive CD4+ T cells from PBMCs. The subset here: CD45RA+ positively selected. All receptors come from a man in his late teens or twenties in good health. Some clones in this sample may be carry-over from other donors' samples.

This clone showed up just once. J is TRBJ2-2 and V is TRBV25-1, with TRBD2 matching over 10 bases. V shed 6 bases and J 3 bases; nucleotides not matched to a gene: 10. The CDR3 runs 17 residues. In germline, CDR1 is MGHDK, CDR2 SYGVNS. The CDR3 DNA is TGTGCCAGCAGCCGACGAAGCGGGAGGGGAGACACCGGGGAGCTGTTTTTT. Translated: CASSRRSGRGDTGELFF.

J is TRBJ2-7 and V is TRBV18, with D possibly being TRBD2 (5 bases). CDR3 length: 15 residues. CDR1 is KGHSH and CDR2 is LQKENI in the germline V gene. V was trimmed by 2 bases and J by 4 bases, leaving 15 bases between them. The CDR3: CASSPSTGFGYEQYF. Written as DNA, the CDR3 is TGTGCCAGCTCACCATCTACGGGGTTTGGATACGAGCAGTACTTC.

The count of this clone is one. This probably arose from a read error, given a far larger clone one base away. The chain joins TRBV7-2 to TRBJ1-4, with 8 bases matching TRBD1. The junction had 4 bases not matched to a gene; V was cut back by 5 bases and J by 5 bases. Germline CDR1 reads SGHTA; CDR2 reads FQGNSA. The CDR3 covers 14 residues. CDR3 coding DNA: TGTGCCAGCAGCGCGGACAGGGTGAATGAAAAACTGTTTTTT. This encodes CASSADRVNEKLFF.

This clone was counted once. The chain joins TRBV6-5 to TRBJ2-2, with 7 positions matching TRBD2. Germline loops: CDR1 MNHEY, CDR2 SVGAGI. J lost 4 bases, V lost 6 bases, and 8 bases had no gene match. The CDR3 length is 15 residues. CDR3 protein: CASRSGLTITGELFF. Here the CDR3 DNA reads TGTGCCAGCAGATCGGGACTAACCATCACCGGGGAGCTGTTTTTT.

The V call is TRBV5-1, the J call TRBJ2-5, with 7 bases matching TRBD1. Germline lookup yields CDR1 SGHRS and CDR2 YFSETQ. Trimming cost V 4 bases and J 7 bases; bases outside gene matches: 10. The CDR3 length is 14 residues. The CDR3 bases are TGCGCCAGCAGCCCTGACAGGGCGGGCTTGACCCAGTACTTC. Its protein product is CASSPDRAGLTQYF.

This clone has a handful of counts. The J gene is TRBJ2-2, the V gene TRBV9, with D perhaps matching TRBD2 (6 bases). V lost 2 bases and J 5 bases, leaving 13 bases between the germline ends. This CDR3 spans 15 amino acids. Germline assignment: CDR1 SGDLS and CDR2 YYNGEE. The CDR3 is CASSVAPRGTGELFF. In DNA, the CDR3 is TGTGCCAGCAGCGTGGCCCCCCGGGGGACCGGGGAGCTGTTTTTT. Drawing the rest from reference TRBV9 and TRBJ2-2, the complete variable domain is DSGVTQTPKHLITATGQRVTLRCSPRSGDLSVYWYQQSLDQGLQFLIQYYNGEERAKGNILERFSAQQFPDLHSELNLSSLELGDSALYFCASSVAPRGTGELFFGEGSRLTVL.

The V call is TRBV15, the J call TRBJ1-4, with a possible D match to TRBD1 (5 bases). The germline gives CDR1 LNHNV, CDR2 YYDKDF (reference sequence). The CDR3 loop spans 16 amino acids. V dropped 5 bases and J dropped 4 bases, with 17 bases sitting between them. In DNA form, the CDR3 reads TGTGCCACCAGCCCCTGGACGGGACCGGGTAATGAAAAACTGTTTTTT. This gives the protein CATSPWTGPGNEKLFF.

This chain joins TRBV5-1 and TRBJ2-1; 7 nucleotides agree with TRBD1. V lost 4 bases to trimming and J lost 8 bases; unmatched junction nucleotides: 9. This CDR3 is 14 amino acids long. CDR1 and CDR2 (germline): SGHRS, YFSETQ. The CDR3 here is CASSPGQVRDEQFF. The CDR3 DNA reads TGCGCCAGCAGCCCCGGACAGGTTCGGGATGAGCAGTTCTTC. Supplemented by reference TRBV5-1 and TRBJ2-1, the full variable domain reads KAGVTQTPRYLIKTRGQQVTLSCSPISGHRSVSWYQQTPGQGLQFLFEYFSETQRNKGNFPGRFSGRQFSNSRSEMNVSTLELGDSALYLCASSPGQVRDEQFFGPGTRLTVL.

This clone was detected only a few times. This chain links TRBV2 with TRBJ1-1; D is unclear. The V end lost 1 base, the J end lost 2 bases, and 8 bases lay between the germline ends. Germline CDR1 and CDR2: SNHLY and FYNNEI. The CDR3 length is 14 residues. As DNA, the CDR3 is TGTGCCAGCAGTGAAGGGCGGGGTAACACTGAAGCTTTCTTT. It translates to CASSEGRGNTEAFF.

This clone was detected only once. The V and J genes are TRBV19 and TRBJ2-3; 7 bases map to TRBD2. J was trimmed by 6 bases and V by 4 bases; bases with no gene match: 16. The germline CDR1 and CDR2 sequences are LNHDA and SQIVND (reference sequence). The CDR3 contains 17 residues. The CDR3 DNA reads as TGTGCCAGTAGTAGTGCCGGGCTAGCGGCCCCCGTGGATACGCAGTATTTT. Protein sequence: CASSSAGLAAPVDTQYF.

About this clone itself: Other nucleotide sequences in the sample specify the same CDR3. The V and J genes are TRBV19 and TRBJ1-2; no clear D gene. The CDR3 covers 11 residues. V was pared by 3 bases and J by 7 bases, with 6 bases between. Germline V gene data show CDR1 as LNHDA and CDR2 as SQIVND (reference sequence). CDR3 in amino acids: CASSIRSGYTF. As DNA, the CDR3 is TGTGCCAGTAGTATTCGGAGTGGCTACACCTTC.

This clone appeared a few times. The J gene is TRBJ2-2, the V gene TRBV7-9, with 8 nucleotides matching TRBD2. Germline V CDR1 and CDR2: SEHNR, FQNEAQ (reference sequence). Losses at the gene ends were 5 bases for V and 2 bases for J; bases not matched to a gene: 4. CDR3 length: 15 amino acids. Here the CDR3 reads CASSPSGLNTGELFF. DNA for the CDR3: TGTGCCAGCAGCCCTAGCGGGCTAAACACCGGGGAGCTGTTTTTT.

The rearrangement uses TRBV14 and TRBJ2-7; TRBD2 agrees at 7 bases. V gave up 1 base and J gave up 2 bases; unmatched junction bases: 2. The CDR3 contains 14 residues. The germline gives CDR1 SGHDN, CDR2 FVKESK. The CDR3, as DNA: TGTGCCAGCAGCCAAGGCGGGAGCCCCTACGAGCAGTACTTC. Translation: CASSQGGSPYEQYF.

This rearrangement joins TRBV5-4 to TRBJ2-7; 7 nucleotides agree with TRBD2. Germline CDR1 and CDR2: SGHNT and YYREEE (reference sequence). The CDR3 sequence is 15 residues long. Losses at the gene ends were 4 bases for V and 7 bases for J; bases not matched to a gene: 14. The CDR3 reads CASSRPGGGFDEQYF. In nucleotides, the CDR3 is TGTGCCAGCAGCCGGCCGGGGGGTGGTTTCGATGAGCAGTACTTC.

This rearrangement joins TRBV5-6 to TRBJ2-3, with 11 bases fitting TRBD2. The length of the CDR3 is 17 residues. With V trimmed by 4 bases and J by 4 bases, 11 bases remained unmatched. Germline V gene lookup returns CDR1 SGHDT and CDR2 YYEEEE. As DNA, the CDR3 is TGTGCCAGCAGCAGCTTGGGGACTAGCGGAGGGGCAGATACGCAGTATTTT. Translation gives CASSSLGTSGGADTQYF. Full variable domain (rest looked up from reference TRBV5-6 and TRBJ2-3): DAGVTQSPTHLIKTRGQQVTLRCSPKSGHDTVSWYQQALGQGPQFIFQYYEEEERQRGNFPDRFSGHQFPNYSSELNVNALLLGDSALYLCASSSLGTSGGADTQYFGPGTRLTVL.

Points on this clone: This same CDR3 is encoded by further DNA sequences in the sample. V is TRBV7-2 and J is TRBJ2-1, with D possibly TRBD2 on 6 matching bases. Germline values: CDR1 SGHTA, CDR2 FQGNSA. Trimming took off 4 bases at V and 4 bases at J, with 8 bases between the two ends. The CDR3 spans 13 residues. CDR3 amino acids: CASSSSAYNEQFF. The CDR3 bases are TGTGCCAGCAGCTCTAGCGCATACAATGAGCAGTTCTTC.

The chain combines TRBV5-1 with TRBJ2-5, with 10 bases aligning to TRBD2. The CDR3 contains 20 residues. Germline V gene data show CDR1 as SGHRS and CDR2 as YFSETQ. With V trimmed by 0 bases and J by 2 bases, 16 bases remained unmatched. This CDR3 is CASSLGRGQLLAGLQETQYF. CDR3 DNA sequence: TGCGCCAGCAGCTTGGGTCGGGGACAGCTACTAGCGGGGTTACAAGAGACCCAGTACTTC.

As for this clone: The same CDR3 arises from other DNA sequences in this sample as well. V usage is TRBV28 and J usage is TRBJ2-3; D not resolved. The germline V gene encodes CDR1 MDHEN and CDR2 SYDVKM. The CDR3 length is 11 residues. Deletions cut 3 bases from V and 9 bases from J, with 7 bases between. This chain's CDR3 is CASSFTATQYF. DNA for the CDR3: TGTGCCAGCAGTTTTACGGCAACGCAGTATTTT.

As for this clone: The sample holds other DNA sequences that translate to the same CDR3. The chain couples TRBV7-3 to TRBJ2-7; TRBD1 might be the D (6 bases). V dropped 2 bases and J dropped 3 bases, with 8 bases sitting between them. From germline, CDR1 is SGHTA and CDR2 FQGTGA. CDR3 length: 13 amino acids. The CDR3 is CASSLGQNYEQYF. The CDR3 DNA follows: TGTGCCAGCAGCTTAGGACAGAACTACGAGCAGTACTTC.

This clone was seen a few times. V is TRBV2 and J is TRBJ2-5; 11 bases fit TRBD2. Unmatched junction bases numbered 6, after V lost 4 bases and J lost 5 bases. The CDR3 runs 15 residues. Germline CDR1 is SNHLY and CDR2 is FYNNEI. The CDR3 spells CASSVTSGRSETQYF. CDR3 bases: TGTGCCAGCAGTGTAACTAGCGGGAGATCGGAGACCCAGTACTTC.

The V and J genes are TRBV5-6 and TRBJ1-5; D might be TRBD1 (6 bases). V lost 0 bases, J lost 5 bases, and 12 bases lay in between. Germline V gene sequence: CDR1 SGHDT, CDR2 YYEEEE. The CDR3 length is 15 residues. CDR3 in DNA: TGTGCCAGCAGCTTGGCCGGGACAAATTATCAGCCCCAGCATTTT. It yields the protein CASSLAGTNYQPQHF.